Sequencing of this TCR beta chain was carried out in a study of blood T cell repertoires in COVID-19. Study-level information: From the United States, Italy and Spain came samples of acute and convalescent COVID-19. PBMCs, B-cell-depleted T cells, or T cells provided the cDNA or gDNA that made up the material.

Authors' methods: Researchers report that nucleated cell counts were estimated from reference gene primer amplification. Repertoires were generated with immunoSEQ multiplex PCR, while TCRdb's copy carries only in-frame clones and drops some. D and trimming come from the DNA, and the V and J calls and clone size come from that table. The data contain 250,000 to 300,000 clones, 85% to 90% of them singletons. This CDR3 contains 15 residues. Trimming shortened V by 5 bases and J by 4 bases, and 17 bases separated the two germline ends. CDR1 and CDR2 from the germline V gene are MNHEY and SVGAGI. The chain carries TRBV6-5 and TRBJ1-1; weak D call: TRBD1 (6 bases). Sequencing was done on a sample of peripheral blood. The TCR was taken from a man in his forties with acute or convalescent COVID-19. As DNA, the CDR3 is TGTGCCAGCAGTCTTCGTAGGGGGGGGAGCACTGAAGCTTTCTTT. This sequence encodes CASSLRRGGSTEAFF.